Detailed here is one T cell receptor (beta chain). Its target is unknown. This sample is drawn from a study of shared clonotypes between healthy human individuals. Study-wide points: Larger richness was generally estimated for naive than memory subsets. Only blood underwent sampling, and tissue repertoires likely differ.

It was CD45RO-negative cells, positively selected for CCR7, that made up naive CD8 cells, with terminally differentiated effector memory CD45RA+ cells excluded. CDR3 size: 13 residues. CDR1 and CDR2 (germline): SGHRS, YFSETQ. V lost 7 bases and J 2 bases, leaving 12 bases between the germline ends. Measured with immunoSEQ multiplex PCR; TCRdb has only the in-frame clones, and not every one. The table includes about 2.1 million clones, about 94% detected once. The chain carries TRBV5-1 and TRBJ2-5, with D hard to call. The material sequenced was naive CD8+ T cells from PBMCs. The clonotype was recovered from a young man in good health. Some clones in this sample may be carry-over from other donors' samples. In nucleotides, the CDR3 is TGCGCCAGCTACGGTCCCACTCAAGAGACCCAGTACTTC. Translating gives CASYGPTQETQYF.